What follows are 29 T cell receptor beta chains derived from one specimen sequenced in a study of blood T cell repertoires in COVID-19. Profiled with immunoSEQ multiplex PCR; TCRdb holds only in-frame clones, not every one. The sample has about 180,000 clones, about four fifths seen once. The sample comprised peripheral blood. Source of these receptors: a woman aged 70-85 years with acute or convalescent COVID-19.

This chain joins TRBV28 and TRBJ1-2; D gene ambiguous. Between the trimmed V and J ends, which lost 6 bases and 9 bases, there was a span of 17 bases. Germline values: CDR1 MDHEN, CDR2 SYDVKM. The CDR3 is 13 amino acids. The CDR3 protein is CASSEFTVIRYTF. CDR3 sequence (DNA): TGTGCCAGCAGCGAGTTCACGGTCATTCGCTACACCTTC.

The chain recombines TRBV7-9 with TRBJ1-2; D not certain. The CDR3 totals 12 residues. V dropped 7 bases and J dropped 8 bases, with 14 bases sitting between them. CDR1 SEHNR and CDR2 FQNEAQ come from the germline V gene (reference sequence). As DNA, the CDR3 is TGTGCCAGCACCCCTAGGTCGGAGGGCTACACCTTC. Protein product: CASTPRSEGYTF.

CDR3 protein: CASRSLAATSYNEQFF. CDR3 bases: TGTGCCAGCAGGAGCCTAGCGGCGACCTCCTACAATGAGCAGTTCTTC. The rearrangement joins TRBV28 to TRBJ2-1; 7 bases agree with TRBD2. The V gene end was trimmed by 6 bases and the J gene end by 0 bases; junction bases not matched to a gene: 8. CDR3 length: 16 amino acids. CDR1 and CDR2 from the germline V gene are MDHEN and SYDVKM.

CDR3 in amino acids: CASSLDTGRGQFF. Here the CDR3 DNA reads TGTGCCAGCAGCTTAGATACAGGGAGAGGGCAGTTCTTC. This chain joins TRBV7-2 and TRBJ2-1, with D perhaps matching TRBD1 (6 bases). The V and J ends lost 1 base and 12 bases respectively, with 13 bases between them. This CDR3 has 13 residues. CDR1 SGHTA and CDR2 FQGNSA come from the germline V gene.

CDR3 protein: CASSYGAGGLTDTQYF. CDR3 DNA sequence: TGTGCCAGCAGTTACGGAGCGGGGGGGCTCACAGATACGCAGTATTTT. This chain uses TRBV6-5 with TRBJ2-3, with 10 bases identical to TRBD2. The J segment lost 2 bases and the V segment lost 2 bases, leaving 4 bases of the junction unmatched. Germline CDR1 is MNHEY and CDR2 is SVGAGI. The CDR3 consists of 16 residues.

In its sample, this clone was seen once. The chain carries TRBV3-1 (or the pseudogene TRBV3-2) and TRBJ2-7, with 8 bases identical to TRBD1. The CDR3 sequence is 12 residues long. J was trimmed by 3 bases and V by 7 bases; bases with no gene match: 2. Germline CDR1 and CDR2: LGHDT and YNNKEL (reference sequence). The chain's CDR3 is CASNTGGYEQYF. The CDR3 coding sequence is TGTGCCAGCAATACAGGGGGCTACGAGCAGTACTTC.

This clone was detected a few times. V is TRBV29-1 and J is TRBJ2-2; D is perhaps TRBD1 (6 bases). The CDR3 is 14 residues long. V was clipped by 6 bases and J by 4 bases, with 15 bases between them. CDR1 is SQVTM, CDR2 ANQGSEA, per germline. In DNA, the CDR3 is TGCAGCGTCCGAACAGGGAGTGGCACCGGGGAGCTGTTTTTT. Protein: CSVRTGSGTGELFF.

This clone was found once. The chain combines TRBV27 with TRBJ1-5; TRBD1 matches 7 bases. V gave up 4 bases and J gave up 7 bases; unmatched junction bases: 7. The CDR3 is made up of 14 amino acids. From germline, CDR1 is MNHEY and CDR2 SMNVEV (reference sequence). The CDR3 region has the DNA TGTGCCAGCAGTTCACAGGGGAGTTACCAGCCCCAGCATTTT. Translation: CASSSQGSYQPQHF.

The rearrangement links TRBV27 to TRBJ2-3; possibly TRBD2 for D (7 bases). This CDR3 has 15 residues. Per the germline V gene, CDR1 is MNHEY and CDR2 is SMNVEV (reference sequence). V lost 2 bases to trimming and J lost 2 bases, with 11 bases between them. The CDR3 DNA reads TGTGCCAGCAGTTTAGTCCGGGGGGCCACAGATACGCAGTATTTT. This encodes CASSLVRGATDTQYF.

The chain employs TRBV6-5 and TRBJ1-2; weak D call: TRBD1 (5 bases). With 6 bases removed from V and 3 bases from J, the gap between germline ends came to 11 bases. The germline gives CDR1 MNHEY, CDR2 SVGAGI. The CDR3 runs 13 residues. Here the CDR3 reads CASRRREDYGYTF. The CDR3 DNA is TGTGCCAGCAGGCGCAGGGAGGACTATGGCTACACCTTC.

J is TRBJ1-3 and V is TRBV4-1; D remains ambiguous. The CDR3 has 14 residues. V was cut by 0 bases and J by 8 bases, with 11 bases left in between. Germline lookup yields CDR1 MGHRA and CDR2 YSYEKL. The CDR3 bases are TGCGCCAGCAGCCAAGATGGTGAATCGGACACCATATATTTT. Its translation: CASSQDGESDTIYF.

This rearrangement joins TRBV19 to TRBJ2-5; D possibly corresponds to TRBD2 (6 bases). Germline loops: CDR1 LNHDA, CDR2 SQIVND (reference sequence). The CDR3 contains 13 residues. V lost 7 bases and J lost 6, with 15 bases in between. CDR3 sequence (DNA): TGTGCCAGTACCCCCGGGGGTGGGAAGACCCAGTACTTC. Translated: CASTPGGGKTQYF.

This clone was observed a single time. The chain employs TRBV2 and TRBJ1-2; TRBD1 is a possible D gene (5 bases). The CDR3 totals 13 residues. Trimming took off 6 bases at V and 3 bases at J, with 11 bases between the two ends. CDR1 is SNHLY and CDR2 is FYNNEI in the germline V gene. The CDR3, as DNA: TGTGCCAGCAGGGACAACCGGTACTATGGCTACACCTTC. It translates to CASRDNRYYGYTF.

V is TRBV27 and J is TRBJ1-5; TRBD1 is a possible D gene (6 bases). The V gene lost 5 bases and the J gene lost 5 bases, with 19 bases spanning the gap. Germline values: CDR1 MNHEY, CDR2 SMNVEV (reference sequence). This CDR3 is 16 amino acids long. CDR3 residues: CASSRGQLGRDQPQHF. The CDR3 region has the DNA TGTGCCAGCAGTCGAGGACAGCTTGGACGGGATCAGCCCCAGCATTTT.

This chain uses TRBV10-3 with TRBJ1-6, with 7 bases fitting TRBD1. This CDR3 spans 13 amino acids. CDR1 is ENHRY, CDR2 SYGVKD, per germline. The trim removed 6 bases at V and 7 bases at J, leaving 3 bases unmatched. The CDR3 DNA reads as TGTGCCATCAGCACAGGGGAAAATTCACCCCTCCACTTT. Translated, it gives CAISTGENSPLHF.

The V and J genes are TRBV7-2 and TRBJ1-1; D remains ambiguous. Germline CDR1 SGHTA, CDR2 FQGNSA. Between the trimmed V and J ends, which lost 5 bases and 4 bases, there was a span of 14 bases. The CDR3 extends over 14 amino acids. CDR3 region: CASSLRTGITEAFF. Written as DNA, the CDR3 is TGTGCCAGCAGCCTGAGAACGGGGATCACTGAAGCTTTCTTT.

This clone was seen just once. The chain has TRBV25-1 and TRBJ1-5, with D possibly being TRBD1 (5 bases). The V gene's germline CDR1 is MGHDK and CDR2 SYGVNS. Trimming removed 4 bases from V and 2 bases from J, with 9 bases in between. The CDR3 has 14 residues. The DNA of the CDR3 is TGTGCCAGCAGTGTCACGGGGGGCAATCAGCCCCAGCATTTT. It specifies CASSVTGGNQPQHF.

The count of this clone is one. This sequence joins TRBV3-1 (or the pseudogene TRBV3-2) and TRBJ2-3; 11 nucleotides match TRBD2. Germline lookup yields CDR1 LGHDT and CDR2 YNNKEL (reference sequence). V lost 11 bases to trimming and J lost 2 bases; unmatched junction nucleotides: 6. This CDR3 region has 14 residues. Written as DNA, the CDR3 is TGTGCCCGCGGACTAGCGGGTACCACAGATACGCAGTATTTT. Amino acids: CARGLAGTTDTQYF.

The CDR3 is CASSLNGDRGAGANVLTF. CDR3 coding DNA: TGTGCCAGCAGCCTAAATGGAGACAGGGGGGCTGGGGCCAACGTCCTGACTTTC. This chain links TRBV7-2 with TRBJ2-6; 9 nucleotides line up with TRBD1. This CDR3 has 18 residues. Germline V gene sequence: CDR1 SGHTA, CDR2 FQGNSA. V was clipped by 5 bases and J by 2 bases; unmatched bases: 10.

This chain links TRBV25-1 with TRBJ2-1, with 8 bases aligning to TRBD1. Germline CDR1 MGHDK, CDR2 SYGVNS. With V trimmed by 7 bases and J by 9 bases, 5 bases remained unmatched. The CDR3 spans 12 residues. In nucleotides, the CDR3 is TGTGCCAGCATGGACAGGGTTGGTGAGCAGTTCTTC. Its translation is CASMDRVGEQFF.

This clone occurred once. This sequence joins TRBV19 and TRBJ1-2; 9 bases are shared with TRBD1. The V segment lost 3 bases and the J segment 4 bases; nucleotides outside the gene matches: 12. CDR1 and CDR2 (germline): LNHDA, SQIVND (reference sequence). This CDR3 has 17 residues. CDR3 in amino acids: CASSITGGSETGYGYTF. The CDR3 DNA reads as TGTGCCAGTAGTATCACAGGGGGCTCCGAAACTGGCTATGGCTACACCTTC.

V and J are TRBV5-4 and TRBJ2-5; 8 bases fit TRBD2. The V gene end was trimmed by 4 bases and the J gene end by 6 bases; junction bases not matched to a gene: 14. CDR1 SGHNT and CDR2 YYREEE come from the germline V gene (reference sequence). CDR3 size: 16 residues. CDR3 sequence (DNA): TGTGCCAGCAGCCCAACCGGGGGGGGCCGATATAAGACCCAGTACTTC. This encodes CASSPTGGGRYKTQYF.

This clone showed up just a few times. The V call is TRBV28, the J call TRBJ1-2; 9 nucleotides line up with TRBD1. The trim removed 11 bases at V and 4 bases at J, leaving 8 bases unmatched. CDR1 is MDHEN and CDR2 is SYDVKM in the germline V gene. This CDR3 has 13 amino acids. The CDR3 is CAYTGGFGYGYTF. The CDR3 DNA sequence: TGTGCCTATACAGGGGGCTTCGGCTATGGCTACACCTTC.

This clone was counted only a few times. DNA of the CDR3: TGTGCCAGCAGAGATGACAAAACTGAAGCTTTCTTT. Translated, it gives CASRDDKTEAFF. V and J are TRBV2 and TRBJ1-1; D is ambiguous. CDR1 is SNHLY and CDR2 is FYNNEI in the germline V gene. The germline V and J ends were trimmed by 6 bases and 5 bases, with 10 bases remaining between them. CDR3 length: 12 amino acids.

This clone was seen a single time. The chain carries TRBV6-5 and TRBJ1-1; TRBD1 aligns across 9 bases. The CDR3 has 14 residues. Per germline, CDR1 MNHEY and CDR2 SVGAGI. Germline trimming cut 5 bases from V and 5 bases from J; bases unmatched to any gene: 6. CDR3 bases: TGTGCCAGCAGTATAGGACAGGGGAGGACTGAAGCTTTCTTT. Its protein is CASSIGQGRTEAFF.

The chain links TRBV6-5 to TRBJ1-2; 8 nucleotides line up with TRBD1. V lost 0 bases, J lost 4 bases, and 7 bases stayed unmatched. The length of the CDR3 is 16 residues. CDR1 and CDR2 (germline): MNHEY, SVGAGI. Here the CDR3 DNA reads TGTGCCAGCAGTTACTCGATGACAGGGGAAATCTATGGCTACACCTTC. Protein product: CASSYSMTGEIYGYTF.

The chain recombines TRBV9 with TRBJ2-2; 7 nucleotides line up with TRBD2. The CDR3 contains 16 residues. Germline V gene data show CDR1 as SGDLS and CDR2 as YYNGEE. After removal of 0 bases from V and 4 bases from J, the junction contained 6 bases not matched to a gene. Here the CDR3 reads CASSVAIAGPTGELFF. CDR3 DNA: TGTGCCAGCAGCGTAGCGATAGCGGGCCCCACCGGGGAGCTGTTTTTT.

V and J are TRBV5-6 and TRBJ2-4; 7 nucleotides line up with TRBD1. The germline V gene has CDR1 SGHDT and CDR2 YYEEEE. V shed 0 bases and J 9 bases; nucleotides not matched to a gene: 6. The CDR3 is made up of 14 amino acids. The CDR3 DNA follows: TGTGCCAGCAGCTTGGGACAGGGAAGGAGCATTCAGTACTTC. Translated, it gives CASSLGQGRSIQYF.

The chain combines TRBV7-8 with TRBJ2-3; D is unresolved. CDR1 and CDR2 (germline): SGHVS, FQNEAQ. The CDR3 is 12 residues long. V lost 5 bases, J lost 8 bases, and 11 bases lay in between. CDR3 coding DNA: TGTGCCAGCAGCGCCTACAGATCTACGCAGTATTTT. Translated, it gives CASSAYRSTQYF.